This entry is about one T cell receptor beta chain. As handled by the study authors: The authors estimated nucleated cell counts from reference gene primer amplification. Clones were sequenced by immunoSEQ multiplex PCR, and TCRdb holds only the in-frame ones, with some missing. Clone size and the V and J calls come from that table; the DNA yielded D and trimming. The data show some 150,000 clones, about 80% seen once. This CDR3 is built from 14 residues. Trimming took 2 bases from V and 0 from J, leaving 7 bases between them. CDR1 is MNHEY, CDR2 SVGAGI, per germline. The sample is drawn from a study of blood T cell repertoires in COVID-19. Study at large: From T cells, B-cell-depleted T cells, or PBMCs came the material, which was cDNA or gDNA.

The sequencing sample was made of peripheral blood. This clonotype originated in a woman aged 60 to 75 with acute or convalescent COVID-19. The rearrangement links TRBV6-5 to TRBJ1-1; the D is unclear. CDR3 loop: CASSYQRLNTEAFF. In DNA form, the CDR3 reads TGTGCCAGCAGTTACCAGCGACTGAACACTGAAGCTTTCTTT.